This paragraph covers one T cell receptor beta chain sequence. This entry is derived from a study of blood T cell repertoires in COVID-19. Study overall: The United States, Italy and Spain were the sources of the acute and convalescent COVID-19 samples.

Germline values: CDR1 SGHRS, CDR2 YFSETQ. The CDR3 runs 19 residues. Trimming cost V 0 bases and J 3 bases; bases outside gene matches: 10. The assay was immunoSEQ multiplex PCR, and TCRdb's table has in-frame clones only and misses some. The sample contains about 110,000 clones, around 90% of which appear only once. The TCR originated in a human donor in a cohort sampled during active COVID-19. The chain links TRBV5-1 to TRBJ1-4; 11 positions match TRBD1. Sequenced input: peripheral blood. The CDR3, as DNA: TGCGCCAGCAGCTTGGCCCTGGGGGACAGGGGGTCGTCTAATGAAAAACTGTTTTTT. Its translation is CASSLALGDRGSSNEKLFF.